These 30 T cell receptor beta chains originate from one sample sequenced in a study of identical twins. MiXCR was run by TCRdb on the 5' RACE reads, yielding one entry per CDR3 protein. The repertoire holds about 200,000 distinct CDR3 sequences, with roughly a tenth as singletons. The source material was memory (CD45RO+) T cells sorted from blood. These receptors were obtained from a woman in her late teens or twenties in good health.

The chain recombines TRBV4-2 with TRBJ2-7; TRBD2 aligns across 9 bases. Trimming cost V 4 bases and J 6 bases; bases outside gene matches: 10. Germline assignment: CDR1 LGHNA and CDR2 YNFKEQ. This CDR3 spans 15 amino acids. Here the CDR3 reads CASSPRAGTSSEQYF. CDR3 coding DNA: TGTGCCAGCAGCCCCAGGGCCGGGACTAGCAGCGAGCAGTACTTC.

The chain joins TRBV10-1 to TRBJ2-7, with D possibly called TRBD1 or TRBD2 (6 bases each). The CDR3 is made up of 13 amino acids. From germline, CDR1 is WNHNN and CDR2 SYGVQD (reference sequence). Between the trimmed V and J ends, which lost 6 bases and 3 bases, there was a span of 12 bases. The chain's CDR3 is CASSRGGNYEQYF. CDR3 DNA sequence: TGCGCCAGCAGCCGAGGGGGGAACTACGAGCAGTACTTC.

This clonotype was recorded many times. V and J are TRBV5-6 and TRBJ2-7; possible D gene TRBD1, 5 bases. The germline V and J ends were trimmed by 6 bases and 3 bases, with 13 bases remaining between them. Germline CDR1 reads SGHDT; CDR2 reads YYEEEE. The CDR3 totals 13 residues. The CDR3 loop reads CASTSADSYEQYF. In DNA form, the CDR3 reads TGTGCCAGCACCTCTGCCGACAGCTACGAGCAGTACTTC.

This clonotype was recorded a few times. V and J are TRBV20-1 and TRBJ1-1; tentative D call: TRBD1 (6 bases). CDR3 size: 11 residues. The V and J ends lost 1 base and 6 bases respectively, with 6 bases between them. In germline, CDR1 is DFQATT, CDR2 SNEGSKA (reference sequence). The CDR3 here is CSARGQAEAFF. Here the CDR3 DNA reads TGCAGTGCTAGAGGACAGGCTGAAGCTTTCTTT.

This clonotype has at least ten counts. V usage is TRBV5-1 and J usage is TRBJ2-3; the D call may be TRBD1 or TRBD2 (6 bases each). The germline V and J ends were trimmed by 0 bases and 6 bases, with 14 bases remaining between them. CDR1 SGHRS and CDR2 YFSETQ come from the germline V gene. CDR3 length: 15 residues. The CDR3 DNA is TGCGCCAGCAGCTTGGGGCGGGACATGACCGATACGCAGTATTTT. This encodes CASSLGRDMTDTQYF.

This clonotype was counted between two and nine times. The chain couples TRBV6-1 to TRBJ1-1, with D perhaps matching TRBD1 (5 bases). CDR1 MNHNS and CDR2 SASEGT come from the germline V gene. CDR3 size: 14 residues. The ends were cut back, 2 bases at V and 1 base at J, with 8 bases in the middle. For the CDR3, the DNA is TGTGCCAGCAGTGAAACAGGACGGAACACTGAAGCTTTCTTT. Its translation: CASSETGRNTEAFF.

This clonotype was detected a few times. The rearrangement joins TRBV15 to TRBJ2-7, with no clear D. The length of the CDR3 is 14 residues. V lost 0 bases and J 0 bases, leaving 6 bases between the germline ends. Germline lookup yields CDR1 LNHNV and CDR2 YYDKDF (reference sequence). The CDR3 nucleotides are TGTGCCACCAGCAGAGACATGTTCTCCTACGAGCAGTACTTC. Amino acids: CATSRDMFSYEQYF.

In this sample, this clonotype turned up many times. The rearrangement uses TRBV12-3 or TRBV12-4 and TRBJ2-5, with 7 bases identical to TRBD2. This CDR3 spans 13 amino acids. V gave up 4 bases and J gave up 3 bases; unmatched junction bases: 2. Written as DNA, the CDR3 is TGTGCCAGCAGTTATCTAGCGGAAGAGACCCAGTACTTC. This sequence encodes CASSYLAEETQYF.

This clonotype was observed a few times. Here the CDR3 reads CASSPTSLGDRPQHF. The CDR3 DNA reads as TGCGCCAGCAGCCCAACATCCCTTGGCGATCGGCCCCAGCATTTT. The rearrangement joins TRBV5-1 to TRBJ1-5; no definite D call. The CDR3 runs to 15 residues. Germline V gene data show CDR1 as SGHRS and CDR2 as YFSETQ. Trimming took 4 bases from V and 9 from J, leaving 20 bases between them.

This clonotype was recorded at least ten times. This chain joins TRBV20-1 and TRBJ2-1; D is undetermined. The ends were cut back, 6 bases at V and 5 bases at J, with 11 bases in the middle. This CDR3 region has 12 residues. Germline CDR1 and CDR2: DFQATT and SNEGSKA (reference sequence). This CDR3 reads CSALKTNNEQFF. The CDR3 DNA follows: TGCAGTGCACTCAAAACTAACAATGAGCAGTTCTTC.

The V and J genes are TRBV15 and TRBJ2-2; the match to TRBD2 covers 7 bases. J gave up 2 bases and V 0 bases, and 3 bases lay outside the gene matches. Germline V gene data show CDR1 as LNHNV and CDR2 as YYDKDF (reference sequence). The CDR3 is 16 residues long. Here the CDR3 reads CATSREAGTNTGELFF. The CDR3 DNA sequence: TGTGCCACCAGCAGAGAAGCGGGGACTAACACCGGGGAGCTGTTTTTT.

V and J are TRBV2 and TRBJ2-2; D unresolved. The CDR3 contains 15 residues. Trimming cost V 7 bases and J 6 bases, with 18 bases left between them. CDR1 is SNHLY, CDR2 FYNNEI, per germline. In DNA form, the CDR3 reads TGTGCCAGCAATGACCCGCCAGCTAACGCCGGGGAGCTGTTTTTT. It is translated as CASNDPPANAGELFF.

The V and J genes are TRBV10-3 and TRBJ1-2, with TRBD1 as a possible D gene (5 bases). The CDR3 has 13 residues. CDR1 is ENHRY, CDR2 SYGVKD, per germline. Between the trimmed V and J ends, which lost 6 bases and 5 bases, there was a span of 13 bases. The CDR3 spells CAIRGESRYGYTF. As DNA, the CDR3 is TGTGCCATCAGGGGGGAGTCTAGGTATGGCTACACCTTC.

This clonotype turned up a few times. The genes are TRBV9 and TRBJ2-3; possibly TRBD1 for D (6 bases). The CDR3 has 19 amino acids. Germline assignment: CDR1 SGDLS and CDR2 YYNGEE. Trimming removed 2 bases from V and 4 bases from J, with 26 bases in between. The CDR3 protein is CASSVTPVPGHTSPDTQYF. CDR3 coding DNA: TGTGCCAGCAGCGTTACTCCCGTTCCGGGACACACTTCCCCAGATACGCAGTATTTT.

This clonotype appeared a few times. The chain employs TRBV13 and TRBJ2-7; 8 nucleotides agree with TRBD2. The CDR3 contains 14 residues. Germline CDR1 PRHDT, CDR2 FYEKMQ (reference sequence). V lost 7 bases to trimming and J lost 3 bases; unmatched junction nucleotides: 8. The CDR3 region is CASTTAGDLYEQYF. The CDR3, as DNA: TGTGCCAGCACCACAGCGGGGGACCTCTACGAGCAGTACTTC.

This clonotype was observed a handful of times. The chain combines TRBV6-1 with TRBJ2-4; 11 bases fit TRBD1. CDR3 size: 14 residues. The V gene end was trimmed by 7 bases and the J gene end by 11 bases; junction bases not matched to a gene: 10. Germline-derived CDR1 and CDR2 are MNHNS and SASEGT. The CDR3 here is CASTVDRGPKLQYF. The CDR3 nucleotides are TGTGCCAGCACCGTGGACAGGGGGCCAAAACTTCAGTACTTC.

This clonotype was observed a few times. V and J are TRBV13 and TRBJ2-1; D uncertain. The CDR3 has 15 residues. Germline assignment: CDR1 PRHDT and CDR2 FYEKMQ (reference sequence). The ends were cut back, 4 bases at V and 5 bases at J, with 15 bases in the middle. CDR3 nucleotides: TGTGCCAGCAGCTCAGGCCCCCTGGCGAACAATGAGCAGTTCTTC. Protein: CASSSGPLANNEQFF.

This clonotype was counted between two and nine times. CDR3 in DNA: TGTGCCAGCAGCTTAGGTCGAGGTCTACGGCATTCTACGGGCTACGAGCAGTACTTC. Encoded protein: CASSLGRGLRHSTGYEQYF. The chain employs TRBV11-1 and TRBJ2-7; the D is unclear. The V and J ends lost 1 base and 3 bases respectively, with 25 bases between them. This CDR3 has 19 residues. Germline V gene data show CDR1 as SGHAT and CDR2 as FQDESV (reference sequence).

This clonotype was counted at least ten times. This chain's CDR3 is CSARHPSGSKDEQFF. CDR3 nucleotides: TGCAGTGCCCGTCATCCTAGCGGGAGTAAGGATGAGCAGTTCTTC. V and J are TRBV20-1 and TRBJ2-1; 10 bases are shared with TRBD2. After removal of 6 bases from V and 8 bases from J, the junction contained 13 bases not matched to a gene. CDR1 is DFQATT, CDR2 SNEGSKA, per germline (reference sequence). This CDR3 region has 15 residues.

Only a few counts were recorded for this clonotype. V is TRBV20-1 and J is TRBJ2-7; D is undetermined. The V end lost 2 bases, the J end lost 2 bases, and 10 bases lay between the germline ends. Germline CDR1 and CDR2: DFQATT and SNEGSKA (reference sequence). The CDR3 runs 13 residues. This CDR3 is CSARFRDTYEQYF. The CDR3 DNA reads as TGCAGTGCTAGATTCCGTGATACCTACGAGCAGTACTTC.

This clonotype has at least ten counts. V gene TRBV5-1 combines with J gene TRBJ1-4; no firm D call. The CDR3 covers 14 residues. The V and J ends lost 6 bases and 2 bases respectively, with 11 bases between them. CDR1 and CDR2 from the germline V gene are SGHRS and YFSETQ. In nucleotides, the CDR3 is TGCGCCAGCAAAAATAGTGGGACTAATGAAAAACTGTTTTTT. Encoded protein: CASKNSGTNEKLFF. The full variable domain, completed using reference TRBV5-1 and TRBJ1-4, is KAGVTQTPRYLIKTRGQQVTLSCSPISGHRSVSWYQQTPGQGLQFLFEYFSETQRNKGNFPGRFSGRQFSNSRSEMNVSTLELGDSALYLCASKNSGTNEKLFFGSGTQLSVL.

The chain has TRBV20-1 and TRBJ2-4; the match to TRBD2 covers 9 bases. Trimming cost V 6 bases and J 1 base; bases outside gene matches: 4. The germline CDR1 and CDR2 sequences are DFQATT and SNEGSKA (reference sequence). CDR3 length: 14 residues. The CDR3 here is CSAAGGPAKNIQYF. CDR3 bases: TGCAGTGCCGCGGGGGGGCCCGCCAAAAACATTCAGTACTTC.

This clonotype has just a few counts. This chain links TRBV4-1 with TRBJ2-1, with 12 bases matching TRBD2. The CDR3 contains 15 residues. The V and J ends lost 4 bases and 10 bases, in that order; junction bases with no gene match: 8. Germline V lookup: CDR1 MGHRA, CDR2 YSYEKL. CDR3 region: CASSRAYGLAGEQFF. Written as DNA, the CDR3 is TGCGCCAGCAGCCGGGCTTATGGACTAGCGGGGGAGCAGTTCTTC.

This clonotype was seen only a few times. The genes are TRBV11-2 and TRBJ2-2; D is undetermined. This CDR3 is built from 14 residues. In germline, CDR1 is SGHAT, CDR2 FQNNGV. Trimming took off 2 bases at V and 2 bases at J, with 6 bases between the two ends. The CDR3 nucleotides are TGTGCCAGCAGCTTAAGACGAAACACCGGGGAGCTGTTTTTT. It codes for CASSLRRNTGELFF.

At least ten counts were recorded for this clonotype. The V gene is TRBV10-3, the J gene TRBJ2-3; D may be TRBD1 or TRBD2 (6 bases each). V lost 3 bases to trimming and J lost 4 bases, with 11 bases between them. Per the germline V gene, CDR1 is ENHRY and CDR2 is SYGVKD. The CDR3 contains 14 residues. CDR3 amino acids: CAISDAGGADTQYF. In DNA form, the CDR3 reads TGTGCCATCAGTGACGCCGGGGGCGCAGATACGCAGTATTTT.

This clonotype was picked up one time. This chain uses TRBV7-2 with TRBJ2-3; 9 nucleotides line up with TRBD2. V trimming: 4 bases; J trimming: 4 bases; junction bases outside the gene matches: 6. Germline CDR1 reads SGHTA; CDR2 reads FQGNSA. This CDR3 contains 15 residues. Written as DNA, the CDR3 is TGTGCCAGCAGCTCTAAGCGGGGGGAATCAGATACGCAGTATTTT. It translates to CASSSKRGESDTQYF.

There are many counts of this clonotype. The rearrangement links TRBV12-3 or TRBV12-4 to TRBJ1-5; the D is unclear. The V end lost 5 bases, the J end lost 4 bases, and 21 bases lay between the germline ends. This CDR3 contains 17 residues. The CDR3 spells CASSPRRRLGGNQPQHF. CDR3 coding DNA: TGTGCCAGCAGTCCCCGACGGAGGCTCGGAGGGAATCAGCCCCAGCATTTT.

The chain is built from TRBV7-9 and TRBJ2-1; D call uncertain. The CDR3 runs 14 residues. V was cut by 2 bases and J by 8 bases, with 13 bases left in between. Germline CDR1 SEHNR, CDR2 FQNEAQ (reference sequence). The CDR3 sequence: CASSLFADFHEQFF. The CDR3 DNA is TGTGCCAGCAGCTTATTTGCAGATTTCCATGAGCAGTTCTTC.

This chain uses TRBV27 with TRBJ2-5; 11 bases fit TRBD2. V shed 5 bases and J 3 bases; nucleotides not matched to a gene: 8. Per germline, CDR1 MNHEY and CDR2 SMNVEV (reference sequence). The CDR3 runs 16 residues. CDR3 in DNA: TGTGCCAGCAGTACCCTTAGCGGGAGGGGCGAAGAGACCCAGTACTTC. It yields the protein CASSTLSGRGEETQYF.

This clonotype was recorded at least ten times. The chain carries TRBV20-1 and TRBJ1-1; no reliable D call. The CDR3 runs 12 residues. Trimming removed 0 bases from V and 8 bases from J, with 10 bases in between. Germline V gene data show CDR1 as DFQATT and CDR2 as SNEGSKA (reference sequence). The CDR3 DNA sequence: TGCAGTGCTAGAGATGGAGCGGCAGAAGCTTTCTTT. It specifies CSARDGAAEAFF.